This TCR beta chain emerged from a study of cytomegalovirus exposure and HLA in healthy donors (dated by TCRdb to about 2017). Regarding the complete study: According to a later analysis, the 120 or so validation repertoires were produced on the same platform as the approximately 600 repertoires of the first cohort. The aim of the study was to test whether cataloging public T cell receptors could identify signatures of past pathogen exposure. To predict cytomegalovirus infection status, the study combined high-throughput TCR immunosequencing, statistical association of individual TCRs with disease status, and machine learning. In addition to the first cohort of hundreds of subjects, a separate validation cohort of 120 different subjects was used. What the study reported, not specific to this receptor: The authors suggested that the approach could potentially be generalized to other disease states and immunological phenotypes. Cytomegalovirus status was reported to be diagnosed by the classifier with high specificity and sensitivity in both the original and validation cohorts. The study gave a list of 150 to 200 TCR beta chains associated with cytomegalovirus. In vitro tests confirmed that a few of the cytomegalovirus-associated TCR beta chains recognize cytomegalovirus antigens. In a later analysis, TCRs clustered in the first cohort were found to also tend to co-occur in the 120 or so validation repertoires, with about 94% of cluster scores above 0. All 120 or so repertoires were used to score co-occurrence in the validation cohort in a later analysis, because that analysis had no HLA typing for the cohort. Most TCR sequences were observed very rarely across donors, whereas some public TCRs were present in many individuals.

The germline V gene gives CDR1 as LGHNA and CDR2 as YSLEER. Unmatched junction bases come to 1, with V trimmed by 0 bases and J by 3 bases. The CDR3, from cysteine to phenylalanine, totals 15 residues. The entry retains the CDR3 DNA only, 45 bases that are in frame from base 1. The library was made by the immunoSEQ multiplex PCR assay. On the authors' methods: A statistical classification framework was developed to diagnose cytomegalovirus status using the catalog of TCR beta chain sequences. TCRdb holds this immuneACCESS table with in-frame rearrangements only. Some clones are missing; in checked studies, unresolved V genes explain under half, and the rest has no known cause. V and J calls and clone size are copied from that table; D and trimming were computed from the DNA. For this sample the table gives 50,000 to 65,000 clones, of which 90% to 97% were detected only once. Of the sample, approximately 1.2% is held by the ten largest clones.

Donors formed part of the validation cohort, which comprised 120 subjects and was distinct from the first cohort of under 800 subjects. A note on this clone: This receptor's antigen is unknown. Base qualities were left out, and no much larger clone turns up one base away.

The clonotype originates from a woman in her late teens or twenties in good health and CMV-seronegative. The chain is assembled from TRBV4-3 and TRBJ2-7; 11 bases in the junction line up with TRBD2. Source material: PBMCs. In nucleotide form, the sequence is TGCGCCAGCAGCCAAGACCTAGCGGGGGGCTACGAGCAGTACTTC. Translated, this gives CASSQDLAGGYEQYF.